The 8 T cell receptor beta chains below come from one sample, sequenced in a study of T cell responses to AZD1222 COVID-19 vaccine. Only in-frame clones appear in the TCRdb table, and some are missing; sequencing was by immunoSEQ multiplex PCR. Here the sample spans some 280,000 clones, around 93% being singletons. The sequencing here drew on peripheral blood, taken 28 days after the second AZD1222 dose. These receptors were obtained from an adult who received the AZD1222 COVID-19 vaccine.

A single count supports this clone. The genes are TRBV5-6 and TRBJ1-4, with 7 bases matching TRBD1. With V trimmed by 2 bases and J by 3 bases, 4 bases remained unmatched. This CDR3 is 15 amino acids long. Germline V gives CDR1 SGHDT, CDR2 YYEEEE. The CDR3 spells CASSFIGGPNEKLFF. The DNA of the CDR3 is TGTGCCAGCAGCTTTATAGGGGGCCCTAATGAAAAACTGTTTTTT.

In this sample, this clone turned up a few times. The rearrangement joins TRBV6-5 to TRBJ1-6, with D perhaps TRBD1 (5 bases). The ends were cut back, 2 bases at V and 5 bases at J, with 7 bases in the middle. This CDR3 spans 14 amino acids. Per the germline V gene, CDR1 is MNHEY and CDR2 is SVGAGI. In DNA form, the CDR3 reads TGTGCCAGCAGTTACCAAGGGGATAATTCACCCCTCCACTTT. Encoded protein: CASSYQGDNSPLHF.

The CDR3 DNA is TGCAGCGTTGGAATAGATACGCAGTATTTT. Translation: CSVGIDTQYF. The chain joins TRBV29-1 to TRBJ2-3; the D is unclear. Germline V gene lookup returns CDR1 SQVTM and CDR2 ANQGSEA. CDR3 length equals 10 residues. V lost 4 bases and J 5 bases, leaving 4 bases between the germline ends.

The chain uses TRBV28 and TRBJ1-5; D is perhaps TRBD1 (5 bases). CDR3 length: 16 amino acids. V was pared by 2 bases and J by 2 bases, with 13 bases between. Germline lookup yields CDR1 MDHEN and CDR2 SYDVKM. The CDR3 bases are TGTGCCAGCAGTTTAGGAGGGGCGAAAGGCAATCAGCCCCAGCATTTT. Residues: CASSLGGAKGNQPQHF.

The chain joins TRBV25-1 to TRBJ2-5; 7 bases agree with TRBD1. With V trimmed by 3 bases and J by 5 bases, 6 bases remained unmatched. There are 14 residues in the CDR3. Germline CDR1 and CDR2: MGHDK and SYGVNS. The CDR3 coding sequence is TGTGCCAGCAGTGAGAGGGGGCGCACGGAGACCCAGTACTTC. It is translated as CASSERGRTETQYF.

The V gene is TRBV4-1, the J gene TRBJ1-1; D is uncertain. CDR3 size: 14 residues. The germline CDR1 and CDR2 sequences are MGHRA and YSYEKL. The V end was cut by 0 bases, the J end by 6 bases, with 11 bases between. DNA for the CDR3: TGCGCCAGCAGCCAAGATAACGGCGGGGCTGAAGCTTTCTTT. This encodes CASSQDNGGAEAFF.

This clone was counted once. The CDR3 DNA is TGTGCCAGCAGCCAAGCCTGCCGGGCCGAGACCGGGGAGCTGTTTTTT. Translating gives CASSQACRAETGELFF. V usage is TRBV14 and J usage is TRBJ2-2; the D is unclear. This CDR3 is 16 amino acids long. V lost 1 base, J lost 5 bases, and 14 bases lay in between. Germline V CDR1 and CDR2: SGHDN, FVKESK.

Details on this clone: No DNA is shown, since the ends of the CDR3 on it are uncertain; the CDR3 is the one TCRdb lists. The gene calls are TRBV2 and TRBJ2-3. The V gene's germline CDR1 is SNHLY and CDR2 FYNNEI. The CDR3 contains 17 residues when both ends are counted. This CDR3 is CASSVRFGAARTDTQYF.